This TCR beta chain is from a study of read filtering for tumor transcriptome and immune sequencing. Across the study: Among patients, approximately 17 were male and about 15 female, aged roughly 40 to 90 (mean about 71). Whole-transcriptome libraries were prepared after DNase treatment. IR-seq gave about 4.05 to 11 million TCR reads per sample; RNA-seq gave roughly 75 to 1,400.

The germline V gene has CDR1 MNHNY and CDR2 SVGAGI (reference sequence). Trimming removed 5 bases from V and 2 bases from J, with 11 bases in between. The CDR3 totals 14 residues. This clonotype has ten or more counts. What it binds is not known. This library used roughly 370 ng RNA and molecular barcoded adaptors spanning alpha/delta and beta/gamma chains. In TCRdb, the reads were re-called with MiXCR into one record per CDR3 protein. The sample shows some 80,000 distinct CDR3 sequences, over 9% of them seen only once. Whole-study findings and limits: Approximately 80% of IR-seq clonotypes had one read, totaling about 4% of reads; RNA-seq: about 74% and 41%.

The TCR originated in a donor older than 35 with multiple myeloma. The V and J genes are TRBV6-6 and TRBJ2-3; D is undetermined. The specimen was a population of CD138-negative cells sorted from bone marrow. The CDR3 DNA sequence: TGTGCCAGCAGTCCTTCACCTAACACAGATACGCAGTATTTT. Translation gives CASSPSPNTDTQYF.